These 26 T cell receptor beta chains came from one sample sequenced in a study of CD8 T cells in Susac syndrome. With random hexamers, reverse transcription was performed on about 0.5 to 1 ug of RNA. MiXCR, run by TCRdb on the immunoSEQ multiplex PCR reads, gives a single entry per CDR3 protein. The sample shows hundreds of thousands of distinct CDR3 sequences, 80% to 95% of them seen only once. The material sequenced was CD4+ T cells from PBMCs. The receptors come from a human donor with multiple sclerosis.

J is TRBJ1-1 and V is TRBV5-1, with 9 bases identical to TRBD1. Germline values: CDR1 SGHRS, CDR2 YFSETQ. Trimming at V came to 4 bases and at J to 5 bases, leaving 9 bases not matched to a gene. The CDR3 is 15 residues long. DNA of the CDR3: TGCGCCAGCAGCCCCCCGAGACAGGGGGGGACTGAAGCTTTCTTT. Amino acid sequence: CASSPPRQGGTEAFF.

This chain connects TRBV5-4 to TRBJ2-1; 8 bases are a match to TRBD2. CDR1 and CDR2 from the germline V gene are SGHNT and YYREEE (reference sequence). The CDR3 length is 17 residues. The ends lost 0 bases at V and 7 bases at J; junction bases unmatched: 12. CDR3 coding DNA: TGTGCCAGCAGCTTGGACTTAGCGGGACGGGCGACAAATGAGCAGTTCTTC. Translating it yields CASSLDLAGRATNEQFF.

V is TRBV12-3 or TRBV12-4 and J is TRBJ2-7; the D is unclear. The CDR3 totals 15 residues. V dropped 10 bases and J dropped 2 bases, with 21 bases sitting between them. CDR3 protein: CATSVIRTSTYEQYV. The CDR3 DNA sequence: TGTGCCACCTCCGTTATCCGGACCTCTACCTACGAGCAGTACGTC.

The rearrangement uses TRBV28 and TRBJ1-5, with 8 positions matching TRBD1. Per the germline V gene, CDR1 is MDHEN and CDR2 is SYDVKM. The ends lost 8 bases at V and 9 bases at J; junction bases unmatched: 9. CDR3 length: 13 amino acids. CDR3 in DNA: TGTGCCAGCTACGGACAGGGCCACGGGCCCCAGCATTTT. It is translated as CASYGQGHGPQHF.

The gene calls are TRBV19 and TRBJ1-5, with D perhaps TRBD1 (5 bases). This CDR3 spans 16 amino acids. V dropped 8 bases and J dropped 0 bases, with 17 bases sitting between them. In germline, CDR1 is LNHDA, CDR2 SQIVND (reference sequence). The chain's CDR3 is CASSTGRDYSNQPQHF. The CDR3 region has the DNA TGTGCCAGTTCTACCGGCAGGGATTATAGCAATCAGCCCCAGCATTTT.

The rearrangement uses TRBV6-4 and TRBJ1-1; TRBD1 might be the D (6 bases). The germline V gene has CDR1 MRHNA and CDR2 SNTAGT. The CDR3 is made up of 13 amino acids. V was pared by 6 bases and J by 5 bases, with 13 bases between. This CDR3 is CASRQGTGTEAFF. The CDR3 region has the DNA TGTGCCAGCAGACAGGGAACGGGAACTGAAGCTTTCTTT.

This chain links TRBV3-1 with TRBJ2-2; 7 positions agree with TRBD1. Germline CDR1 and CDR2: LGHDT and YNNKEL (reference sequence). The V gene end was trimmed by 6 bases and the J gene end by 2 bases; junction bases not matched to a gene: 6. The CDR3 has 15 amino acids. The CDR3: CASRNRDRNTGELFF. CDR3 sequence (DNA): TGTGCCAGCAGGAACCGGGACAGAAACACCGGGGAGCTGTTTTTT. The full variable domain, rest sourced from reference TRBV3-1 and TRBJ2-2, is DTAVSQTPKYLVTQMGNDKSIKCEQNLGHDTMYWYKQDSKKFLKIMFSYNNKELIINETVPNRFSPKSPDKAHLNLHINSLELGDSAVYFCASRNRDRNTGELFFGEGSRLTVL.

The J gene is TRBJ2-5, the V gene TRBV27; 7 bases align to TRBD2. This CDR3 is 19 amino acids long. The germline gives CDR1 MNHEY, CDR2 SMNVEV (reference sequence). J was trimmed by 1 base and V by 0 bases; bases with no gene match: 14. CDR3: CASSLSKVFGGEGQETQYF. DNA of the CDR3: TGTGCCAGCAGTTTATCTAAGGTTTTTGGCGGGGAGGGCCAAGAGACCCAGTACTTC.

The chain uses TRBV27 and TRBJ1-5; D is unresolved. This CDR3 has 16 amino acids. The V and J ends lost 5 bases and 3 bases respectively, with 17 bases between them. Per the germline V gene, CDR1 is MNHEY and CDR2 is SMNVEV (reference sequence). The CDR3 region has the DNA TGTGCCAGCAGTCCCCTCCTTCCCGGGGACAATCAGCCCCAGCATTTT. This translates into CASSPLLPGDNQPQHF.

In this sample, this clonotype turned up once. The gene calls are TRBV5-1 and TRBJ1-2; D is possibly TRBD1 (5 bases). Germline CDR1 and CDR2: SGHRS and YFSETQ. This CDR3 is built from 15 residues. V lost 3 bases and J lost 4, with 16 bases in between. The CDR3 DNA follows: TGCGCCAGCAGCTGGAACCAGGGTGTCGGCTATGGCTACACCTTC. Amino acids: CASSWNQGVGYGYTF.

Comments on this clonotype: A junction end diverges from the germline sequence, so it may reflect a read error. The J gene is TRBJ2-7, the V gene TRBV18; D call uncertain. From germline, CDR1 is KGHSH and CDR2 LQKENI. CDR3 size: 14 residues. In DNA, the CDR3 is TGTGCCAGCTCTCCACCCCTTGGGCGAGACGAGCAGTACTTC. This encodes CASSPPLGRDEQYF.

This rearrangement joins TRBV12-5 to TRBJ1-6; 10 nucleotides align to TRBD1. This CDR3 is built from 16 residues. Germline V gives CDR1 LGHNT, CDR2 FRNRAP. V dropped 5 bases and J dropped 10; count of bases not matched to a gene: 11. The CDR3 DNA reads TGTGCTAGTGGTCCGTCCGGGACAGGGGTTGACTCACCCCTCCACTTT. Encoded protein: CASGPSGTGVDSPLHF.

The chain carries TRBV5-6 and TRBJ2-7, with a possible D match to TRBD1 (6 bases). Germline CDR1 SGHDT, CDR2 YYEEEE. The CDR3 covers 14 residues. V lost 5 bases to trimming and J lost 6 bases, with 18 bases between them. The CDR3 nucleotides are TGTGCCAGCAGTGTACGCCCAGGGGCGGGCGAGCAGTACTTC. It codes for CASSVRPGAGEQYF.

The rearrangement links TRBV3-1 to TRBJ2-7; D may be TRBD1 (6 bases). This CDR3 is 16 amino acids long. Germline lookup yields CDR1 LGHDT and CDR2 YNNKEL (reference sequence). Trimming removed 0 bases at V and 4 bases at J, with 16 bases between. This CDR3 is CASSQDPTGIPYEQYV. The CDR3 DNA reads TGTGCCAGCAGCCAAGACCCCACAGGGATCCCTTACGAGCAGTACGTC.

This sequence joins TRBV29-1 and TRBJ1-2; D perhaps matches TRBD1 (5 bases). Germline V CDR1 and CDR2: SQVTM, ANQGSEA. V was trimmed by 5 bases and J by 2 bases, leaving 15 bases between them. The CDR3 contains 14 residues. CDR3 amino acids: CSVSWQGANYGYTF. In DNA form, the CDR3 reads TGCAGCGTTTCTTGGCAGGGCGCGAACTATGGCTACACCTTC.

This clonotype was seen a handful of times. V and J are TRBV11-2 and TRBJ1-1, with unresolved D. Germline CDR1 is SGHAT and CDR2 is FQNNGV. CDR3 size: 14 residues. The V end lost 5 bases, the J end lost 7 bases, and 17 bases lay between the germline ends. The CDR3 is CASSQRPGSIEAFF. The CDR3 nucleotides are TGTGCCAGCAGCCAAAGACCGGGATCCATTGAAGCTTTCTTT.

The chain's CDR3 is CASSRGATNEKLFF. In DNA, the CDR3 is TGTGCCAGCTCCCGGGGGGCAACTAATGAAAAACTGTTTTTT. The gene calls are TRBV3-1 and TRBJ1-4, with D perhaps TRBD1 (5 bases). This CDR3 comprises 14 residues. Between the trimmed V and J ends, which lost 8 bases and 0 bases, there was a span of 10 bases. Germline CDR1 and CDR2: LGHDT and YNNKEL (reference sequence).

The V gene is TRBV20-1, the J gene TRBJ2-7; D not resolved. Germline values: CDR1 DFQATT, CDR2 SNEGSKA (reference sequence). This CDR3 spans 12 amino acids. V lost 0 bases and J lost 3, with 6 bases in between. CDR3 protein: CSAREDVYEQYF. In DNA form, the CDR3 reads TGCAGTGCTAGAGAAGACGTCTACGAGCAGTACTTC.

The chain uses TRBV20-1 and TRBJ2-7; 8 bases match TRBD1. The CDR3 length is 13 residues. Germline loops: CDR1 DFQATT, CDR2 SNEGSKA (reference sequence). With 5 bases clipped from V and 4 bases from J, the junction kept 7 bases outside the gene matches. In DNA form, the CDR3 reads TGCAGTGCTCTGGGACAGGACGGGTACGAGCAGTACTTC. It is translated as CSALGQDGYEQYF.

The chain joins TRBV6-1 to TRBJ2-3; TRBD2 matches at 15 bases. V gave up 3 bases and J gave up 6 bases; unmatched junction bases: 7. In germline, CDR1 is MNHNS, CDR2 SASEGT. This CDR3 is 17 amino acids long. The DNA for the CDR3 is TGTGCCAGCAGTGAGGGGACTAGCGGGAGGAGTGAGGATACGCAGTATTTT. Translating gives CASSEGTSGRSEDTQYF.

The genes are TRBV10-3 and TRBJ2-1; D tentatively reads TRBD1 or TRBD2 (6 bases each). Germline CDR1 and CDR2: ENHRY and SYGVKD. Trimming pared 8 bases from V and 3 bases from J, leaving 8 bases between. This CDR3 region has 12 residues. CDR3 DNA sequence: TGTGCCATCGGAGGGGGCTACAATGAGCAGTTCTTC. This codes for CAIGGGYNEQFF.

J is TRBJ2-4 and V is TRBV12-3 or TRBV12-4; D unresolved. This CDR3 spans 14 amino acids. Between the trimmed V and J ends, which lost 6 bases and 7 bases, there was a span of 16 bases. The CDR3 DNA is TGTGCCAGCAGAGGTTATGGGTTATGGAACATTCAGTACTTC. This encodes CASRGYGLWNIQYF.

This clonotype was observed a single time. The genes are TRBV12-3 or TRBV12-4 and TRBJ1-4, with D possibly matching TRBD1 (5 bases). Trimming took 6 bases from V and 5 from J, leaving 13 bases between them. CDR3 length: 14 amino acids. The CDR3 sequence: CASSIGTSNEKLFF. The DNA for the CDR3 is TGTGCCAGCAGCATCGGGACCTCCAATGAAAAACTGTTTTTT.

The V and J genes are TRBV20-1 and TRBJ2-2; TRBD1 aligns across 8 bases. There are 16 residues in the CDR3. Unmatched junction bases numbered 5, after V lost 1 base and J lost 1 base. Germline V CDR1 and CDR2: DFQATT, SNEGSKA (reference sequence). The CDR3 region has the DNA TGCAGTGCTAGAGCCCCCGGGACAGGGAACACCGGGGAGCTGTTTTTT. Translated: CSARAPGTGNTGELFF.

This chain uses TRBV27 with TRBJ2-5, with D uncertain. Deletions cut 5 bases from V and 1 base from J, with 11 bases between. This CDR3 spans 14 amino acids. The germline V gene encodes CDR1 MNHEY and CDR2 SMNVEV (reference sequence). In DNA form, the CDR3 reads TGTGCCAGCAGTCGTATGGGCCTCCAAGAGACCCAGTACTTC. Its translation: CASSRMGLQETQYF.

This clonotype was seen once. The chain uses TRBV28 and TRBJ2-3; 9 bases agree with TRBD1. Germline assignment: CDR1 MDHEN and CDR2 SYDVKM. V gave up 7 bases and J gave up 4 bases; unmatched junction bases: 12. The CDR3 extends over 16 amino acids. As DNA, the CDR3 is TGTGCCAGCACGAGGGCCGGACAGGGGCTCCCAGATACGCAGTATTTT. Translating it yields CASTRAGQGLPDTQYF.